Listed below are T cell receptor beta chains from one sample, sequenced in a study of blood T cells in healthy people across ages. TCRdb analysed the 5' RACE reads with MiXCR anew, one entry per CDR3 protein. The sample holds some 690,000 distinct CDR3 sequences, 20% to 25% seen once. Sample: blood. These receptors all come from an older man in good health. The conserved cysteine and the conserved F or W are not part of the CDR3 here. The order of the fields is J gene, V gene, CDR3 protein.

TRBJ1-5	TRBV20-1	SARAGKVNQPQH
TRBJ2-3	TRBV9	ASSGTSALSTDTQY
TRBJ2-5	TRBV3-1	ASSREGETQY
TRBJ2-3	TRBV29-1	SVEDLGLAKDTQY
TRBJ2-2	TRBV5-5	ASSSVGLAGPNTGELF
TRBJ2-7	TRBV28	ASKDLYEQY
TRBJ2-5	TRBV5-1	ASSFSTGGYLETQY
NA	TRBV12-5	ASGLVRETLRGSDEQF
TRBJ2-5	TRBV20-1	SARDFSGEETQY
TRBJ2-3	TRBV5-1	ASSSSGSGADTQY
TRBJ2-4	TRBV14	ASSQGVTSGRYIQY
TRBJ2-2	TRBV5-6	ASSFQGGYTGELF
TRBJ1-3	TRBV10-3	AISPDNAGNTIY
TRBJ2-7	TRBV7-9	ASSRIGTEAYEQY
TRBJ2-2	TRBV29-1	SVRQGIANTGELF
TRBJ2-5	TRBV29-1	SAPGGSGGWRETQY
TRBJ2-1	TRBV11-2	ASEEGGNEQF
TRBJ1-5	TRBV12-3/TRBV12-4	ASRRQANQPQH
TRBJ1-6	TRBV20-1	SAFITGNSPLH
TRBJ2-1	TRBV24-1	ATSETTSYNEQF
TRBJ1-5	TRBV6-5	ASRVDRDQPQH
TRBJ2-5	TRBV7-2	ASSLAIIGTSKETQY
TRBJ1-4	TRBV18	ASSPRGNTNEKLF
TRBJ2-2	TRBV5-1	ASSSSPNTGELF
TRBJ1-1	TRBV20-1	SPDTRQSTEAF
TRBJ1-2	TRBV11-2	ASSLDQGWNGYT
TRBJ1-2	TRBV6-5	ASTTSRYGYT
TRBJ2-3	TRBV4-1	ASRGSDTQY
TRBJ2-1	TRBV7-6	ASSLTGGGHNEQF
TRBJ2-7	TRBV3-1	ASSPEEGVSYEQY
TRBJ1-5	TRBV27	ASSSGGGNQPQH
TRBJ2-5	TRBV15	ATSRDRREAQY
TRBJ2-1	TRBV14	ASSSSTLAGGHSYNEQF
TRBJ1-5	TRBV4-2	ASSRDPGGSNQPQH
TRBJ2-5	TRBV20-1	SAGKQGTQETQY
TRBJ2-2	TRBV24-1	ATSDHRQGDTGELF
TRBJ2-1	TRBV20-1	SASGQNNEQF
TRBJ1-3	TRBV6-2/TRBV6-3	ASRPSTANSGNTIY
TRBJ2-7	TRBV20-1	SASAPGQGSDEQY
TRBJ2-5	TRBV7-9	ASSGTSLETQY
TRBJ1-2	TRBV19	ASSIGGGSGGYT
NA	TRBV18	ASSPLGVHEQY
TRBJ2-5	TRBV19	ASTVSGQETQY
TRBJ2-1	TRBV29-1	SVRRSGGGVYNEQF
TRBJ2-1	TRBV7-6	ASSLARTGGSYEQF
TRBJ1-4	TRBV2	ARKTGGNEKLF
TRBJ1-1	TRBV5-1	ASRYYAPGQDTEAF
TRBJ1-2	TRBV7-8	ASSLDTRYGYT
TRBJ1-1	TRBV12-3/TRBV12-4	ASSFKRRNTEAF
TRBJ2-1	TRBV28	ASSFRAQRHEQF
TRBJ2-7	TRBV7-2	ASNHPGTYEQY
TRBJ1-2	TRBV20-1	SARESQGAYYGYT
TRBJ1-3	TRBV4-3	ASSPAPSGQKKNTIY
TRBJ2-5	TRBV29-1	SASTSQETQY